The source of this TCR beta chain is a study of Ad26.COV2.S vaccination and SARS-CoV-2 variants. On the study more broadly: Intramuscularly, Ad26.COV2.S was given either once or twice, 56 days apart.

There are a few counts of this clone. V lost 8 bases to trimming and J lost 5 bases; unmatched junction nucleotides: 7. CDR1 and CDR2 (germline): MDHEN, SYDVKM. This CDR3 is 14 amino acids long. This sample's treatment: some 19 received Ad26.COV2.S at low or high dose, single or two shots; roughly five received placebo; per-sample allocation not given. Samples analyzed were those drawn on day 63 after the first vaccine or placebo injection. Assay used: immunoSEQ multiplex PCR; TCRdb lists only in-frame clones, some missing. The sample carries around 450,000 clones, roughly nine tenths recorded once. Sample: peripheral blood, taken in a trial of Ad26.COV2.S vaccine versus placebo. The TCR was taken from a person between 18 and 65 years old who received the Ad26.COV2.S COVID-19 vaccine or a placebo. The chain links TRBV28 to TRBJ1-5; 9 positions match TRBD1. CDR3 sequence: CASVRGQGYQPQHF. CDR3 DNA: TGTGCCAGCGTCCGGGGACAGGGCTATCAGCCCCAGCATTTT.